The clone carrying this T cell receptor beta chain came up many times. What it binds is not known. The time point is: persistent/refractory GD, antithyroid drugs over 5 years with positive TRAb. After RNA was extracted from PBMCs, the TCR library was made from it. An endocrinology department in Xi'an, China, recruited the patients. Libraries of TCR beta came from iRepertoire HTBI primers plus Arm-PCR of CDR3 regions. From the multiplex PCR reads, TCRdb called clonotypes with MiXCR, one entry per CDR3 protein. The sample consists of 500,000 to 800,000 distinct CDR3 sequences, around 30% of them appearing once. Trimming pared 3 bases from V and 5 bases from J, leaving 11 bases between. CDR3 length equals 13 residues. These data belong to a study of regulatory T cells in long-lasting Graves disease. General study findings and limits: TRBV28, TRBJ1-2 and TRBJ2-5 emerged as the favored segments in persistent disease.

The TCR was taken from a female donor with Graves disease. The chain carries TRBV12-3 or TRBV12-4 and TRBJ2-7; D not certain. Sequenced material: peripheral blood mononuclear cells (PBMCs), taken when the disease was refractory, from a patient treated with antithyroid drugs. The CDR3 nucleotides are TGTGCCAGCAGTTTTAATAACGGCCACGAGCAGTACTTC. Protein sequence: CASSFNNGHEQYF.